This TCR beta chain was captured in a study of OX40 agonist ivuxolimab in advanced cancers. Study-wide background: Dose-escalation patients' cancers were hepatocellular carcinoma, melanoma, renal cell or head and neck cancer. General study points: Within 6 weeks, CD4+ and CD8+ blood T cells expanded clonally at 0.1 to 3.0 mg/kg. Clonal expansion was among the lowest in partial responders at 0.1-3.0 mg/kg, especially CD8+.

V lost 3 bases, J lost 6 bases, and 9 bases lay in between. The CDR3 consists of 14 residues. Germline loops: CDR1 SEHNR, CDR2 FQNEAQ (reference sequence). The assay was immunoSEQ multiplex PCR, and TCRdb's table has in-frame clones only and misses some. The data show 70,000 to 95,000 clones, 88% seen once. As for this clone: Antigen specificity is unknown.

The sequence came from an adult with an advanced solid tumor such as melanoma, head and neck, liver or kidney cancer. The gene calls are TRBV7-9 and TRBJ1-6, with a tentative D call TRBD1 (5 bases). Sample: CD4+ or CD8+ T cells sorted from blood, taken in a trial of the OX40 agonist ivuxolimab. The CDR3 DNA reads TGTGCCAGCAGCTTGAAACAGGTTAATTCACCCCTCCACTTT. It yields the protein CASSLKQVNSPLHF.